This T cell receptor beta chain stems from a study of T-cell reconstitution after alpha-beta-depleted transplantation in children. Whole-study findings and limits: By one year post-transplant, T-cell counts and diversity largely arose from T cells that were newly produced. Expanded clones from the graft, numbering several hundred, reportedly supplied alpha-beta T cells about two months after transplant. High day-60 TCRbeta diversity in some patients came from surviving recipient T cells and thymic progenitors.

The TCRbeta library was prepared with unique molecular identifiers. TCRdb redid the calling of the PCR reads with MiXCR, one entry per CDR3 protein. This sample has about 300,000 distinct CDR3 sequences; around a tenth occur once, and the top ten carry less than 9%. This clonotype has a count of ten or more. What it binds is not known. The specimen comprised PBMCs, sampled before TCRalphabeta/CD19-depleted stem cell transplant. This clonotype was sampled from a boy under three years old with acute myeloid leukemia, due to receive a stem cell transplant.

CDR3 DNA: TGCGCCAGCTCTAGGGGGTTTGGAGACTCACCCCTCCACTTT. It is translated as CASSRGFGDSPLHF. The rearrangement joins TRBV10-2 to TRBJ1-6; D is perhaps TRBD1 (6 bases). Germline V gives CDR1 WSHSY, CDR2 SAAADI. This CDR3 is 14 amino acids long. Trimming stripped 8 bases from V and 10 bases from J, with 18 bases between.